The source of this T cell receptor beta chain is a study of T-cell memory formation after mild COVID-19. One entry per CDR3 protein, called by TCRdb with MiXCR from the 5' RACE reads. The sample lists approximately 450,000 distinct CDR3 sequences; 18% were seen once. CDR1 KGHDR and CDR2 SFDVKD come from the germline V gene. Trimming took 3 bases from V and 1 from J; bases not matched to a gene: 2. This CDR3 is 18 amino acids long. The receptor comes from an adult woman who had mild COVID-19 (a few samples of this study predate the infection). Cell type and time point are not known. The sequencing sample was made of PBMCs or a T cell subset sorted from them (not recorded which). This rearrangement joins TRBV24-1 to TRBJ2-2; 15 bases align to TRBD2. The CDR3: CATSDLGLAGGNTGELFF. CDR3 in DNA: TGTGCCACCAGTGATCTGGGACTAGCGGGAGGGAACACCGGGGAGCTGTTTTTT.